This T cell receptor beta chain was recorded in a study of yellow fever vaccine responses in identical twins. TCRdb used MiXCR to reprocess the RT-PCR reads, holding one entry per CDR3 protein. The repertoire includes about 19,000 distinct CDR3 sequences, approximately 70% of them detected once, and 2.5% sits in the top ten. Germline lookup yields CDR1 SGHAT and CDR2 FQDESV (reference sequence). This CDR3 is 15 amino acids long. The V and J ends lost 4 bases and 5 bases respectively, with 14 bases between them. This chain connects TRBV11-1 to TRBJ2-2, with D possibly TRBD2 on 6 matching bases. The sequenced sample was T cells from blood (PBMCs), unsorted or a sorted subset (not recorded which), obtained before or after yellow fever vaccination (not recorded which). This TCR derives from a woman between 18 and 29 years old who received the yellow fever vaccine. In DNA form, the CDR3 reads TGTGCCAGCAGCTCCGGGGCAGGGAGGACCGGGGAGCTGTTTTTT. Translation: CASSSGAGRTGELFF.